This T cell receptor beta chain derives from a study of shared clonotypes between healthy human individuals. Study details: Sampling drew on donors who were two women and a few men aged 18 to 49.

Germline-derived CDR1 and CDR2 are WSHSY and SAAADI. Between the trimmed V and J ends, which lost 4 bases and 2 bases, there was a span of 18 bases. The CDR3 is 16 amino acids. TCRdb's table, derived via immunoSEQ multiplex PCR, lists solely in-frame clones and lacks some. The repertoire has more than 2 million clones, just under 95% of them found once; the top ten carry around 1.7%. The naive CD8 population came from CD45RO-negative cells selected for CCR7, without terminally differentiated effector memory CD45RA+ cells. As to this clone: Its antigen is unidentified.

General study findings and limits: Owing to a small donor count, the genetic and exposure-history diversity represented was limited.

The sample taken for sequencing was naive CD8+ T cells from PBMCs. This clonotype was sampled from a man aged 18 to 30 in good health. Some clones in this sample may be carry-over from other donors' samples. The chain couples TRBV10-2 to TRBJ2-7; D is possibly TRBD1 or TRBD2 (5 bases each). Written as DNA, the CDR3 is TGCGCCAGCAGTGGGGGGACCAGGACTCGAACCTACGAGCAGTACTTC. Translation gives CASSGGTRTRTYEQYF.